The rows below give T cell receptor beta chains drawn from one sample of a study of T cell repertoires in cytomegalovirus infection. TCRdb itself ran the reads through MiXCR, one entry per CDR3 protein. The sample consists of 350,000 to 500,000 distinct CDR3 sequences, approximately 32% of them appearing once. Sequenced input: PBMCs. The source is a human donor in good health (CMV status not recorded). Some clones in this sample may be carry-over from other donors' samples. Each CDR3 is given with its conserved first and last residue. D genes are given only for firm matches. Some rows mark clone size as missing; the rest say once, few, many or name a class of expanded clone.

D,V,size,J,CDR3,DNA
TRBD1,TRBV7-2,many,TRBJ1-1,CASSRARTTGRTEAFF,TGTGCCAGCAGCCGCGCAAGAACGACAGGGCGCACTGAAGCTTTCTTT
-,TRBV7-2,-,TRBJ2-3,CASSLADLTTDTQYF,TGTGCCAGCAGCTTAGCCGACCTAACCACAGATACGCAGTATTTT
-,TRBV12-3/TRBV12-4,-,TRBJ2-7,CASSLPGVHEQYF,TGTGCCAGCAGTTTACCAGGGGTACACGAGCAGTACTTC
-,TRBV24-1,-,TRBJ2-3,CATSDHRDADTQYF,TGTGCCACCAGTGACCACAGGGATGCAGATACGCAGTATTTT
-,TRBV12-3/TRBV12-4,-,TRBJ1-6,CASSLESNSPLHF,TGTGCCAGCAGTTTGGAGAGTAATTCACCCCTCCACTTT
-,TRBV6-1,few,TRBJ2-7,CASSSEWGPTYEQYF,TGTGCCAGCAGTTCAGAATGGGGGCCCACCTACGAGCAGTACTTC
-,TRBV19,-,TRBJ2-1,CASSISPLGSSYNEQFF,TGTGCCAGTAGTATAAGCCCGCTGGGGAGCTCCTACAATGAGCAGTTCTTC
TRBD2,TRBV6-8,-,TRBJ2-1,CASNRGLAVNEQFF,TGTGCCAGCAACAGGGGACTAGCGGTCAATGAGCAGTTCTTC
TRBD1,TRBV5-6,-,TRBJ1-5,CASSSDREPDQPQHF,TGTGCCAGCAGCTCGGACAGGGAGCCCGACCAGCCCCAGCATTTT
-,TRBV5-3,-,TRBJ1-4,CASSPAVGEKLFF,TGTGCCAGCAGCCCGGCGGTTGGAGAAAAACTGTTTTTT
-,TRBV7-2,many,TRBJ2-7,CASGTGWANEQYF,TGTGCCAGCGGTACAGGTTGGGCCAACGAGCAGTACTTC
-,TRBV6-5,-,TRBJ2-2,CASSYSRGLNTGELFF,TGTGCCAGCAGTTACTCGAGAGGGCTGAACACCGGGGAGCTGTTTTTT
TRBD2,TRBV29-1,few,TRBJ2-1,CSVGGGGAYNEQFF,TGCAGCGTTGGGGGCGGGGGGGCCTACAATGAGCAGTTCTTC
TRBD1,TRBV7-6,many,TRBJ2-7,CASSLVPIGTGSYEQYF,TGTGCCAGCAGCTTAGTTCCAATTGGGACAGGGTCCTACGAGCAGTACTTC
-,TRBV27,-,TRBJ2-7,CASSPHGGYEQYF,TGTGCCAGCAGTCCGCATGGGGGATACGAGCAGTACTTC
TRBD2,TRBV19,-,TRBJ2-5,CASRPLWTSGEQETQSF,TGTGCCAGTAGGCCCCTCTGGACTAGCGGGGAACAAGAGACCCAGTCCTTC
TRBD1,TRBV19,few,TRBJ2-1,CATLGTGRGPPSEQFF,TGTGCCACCCTGGGGACTGGCAGGGGGCCCCCTTCGGAGCAGTTCTTC
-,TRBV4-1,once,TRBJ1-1,CDSSPALGKNTEAFF,TGCGACAGCAGCCCAGCTCTCGGGAAGAACACTGAAGCTTTCTTT
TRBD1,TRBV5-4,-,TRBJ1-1,CASSTGTGYPSTEAFF,TGTGCCAGCAGCACCGGGACAGGGTATCCGAGCACTGAAGCTTTCTTT
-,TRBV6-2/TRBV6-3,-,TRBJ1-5,CARSPQGYSNQPQHF,TGTGCCAGAAGCCCTCAGGGCTATAGCAATCAGCCCCAGCATTTT
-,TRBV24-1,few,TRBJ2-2,CATSDVGPANTGELFF,TGTGCCACCAGTGACGTAGGACCCGCGAACACCGGGGAGCTGTTTTTT
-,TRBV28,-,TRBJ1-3,CASSLVAASGNTIYF,TGTGCCAGCAGTTTAGTGGCAGCCTCTGGAAACACCATATATTTT
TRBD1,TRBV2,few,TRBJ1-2,CASSEDRGPYDYGYTF,TGTGCCAGCAGTGAGGACAGGGGACCATACGACTATGGCTACACCTTC
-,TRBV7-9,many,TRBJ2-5,CASSQKAAGETQYF,TGTGCCAGCAGCCAGAAGGCAGCTGGGGAGACCCAGTACTTC
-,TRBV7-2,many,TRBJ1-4,CASSSQGPATNEKLFF,TGTGCCAGCAGCTCACAAGGGCCGGCAACTAATGAAAAACTGTTTTTT
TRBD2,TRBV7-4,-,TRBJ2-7,CASSGRLAGPYEQYF,TGTGCCAGCAGCGGAAGGTTAGCGGGGCCCTACGAGCAGTACTTC
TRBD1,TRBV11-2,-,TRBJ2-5,CASSLEGTGETQYF,TGTGCCAGCAGCTTAGAGGGGACAGGGGAGACCCAGTACTTC
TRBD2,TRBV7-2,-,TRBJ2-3,CASSLNVGGGSTDTQYF,TGTGCCAGCAGCTTAAATGTGGGGGGGGGTTCCACAGATACGCAGTATTTT
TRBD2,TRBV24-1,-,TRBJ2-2,CATNSAGAGELFF,TGTGCCACCAACTCCGCGGGGGCCGGGGAGCTGTTTTTT
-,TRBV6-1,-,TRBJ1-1,CASSQNLNTEAFF,TGTGCCAGCAGTCAAAACTTAAACACTGAAGCTTTCTTT
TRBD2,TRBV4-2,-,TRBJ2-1,CASSQEKAGVTYNEQFF,TGTGCCAGCAGCCAAGAGAAAGCGGGGGTAACGTACAATGAGCAGTTCTTC
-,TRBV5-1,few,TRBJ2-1,CASRLSTARNEQFF,TGCGCCAGCAGGCTGTCGACGGCCCGCAATGAGCAGTTCTTC
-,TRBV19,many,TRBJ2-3,CASSKGTVYTDTQYF,TGTGCCAGTAGCAAAGGGACTGTTTACACAGATACGCAGTATTTT
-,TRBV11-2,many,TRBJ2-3,CASSHRQGWRLEDTQYF,TGTGCCAGCAGCCACCGCCAGGGGTGGCGTTTGGAAGATACGCAGTATTTT
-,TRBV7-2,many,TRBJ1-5,CASSQFGRARDQPQHF,TGTGCCAGCAGCCAATTTGGACGGGCTCGGGATCAGCCCCAGCATTTT
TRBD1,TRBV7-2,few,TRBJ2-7,CASSFGQGEAYEQYF,TGTGCCAGCAGCTTCGGACAGGGGGAAGCCTACGAGCAGTACTTC
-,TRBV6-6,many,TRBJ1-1,CASSRRNTEAFF,TGTGCCAGCAGCAGAAGGAACACTGAAGCTTTCTTT
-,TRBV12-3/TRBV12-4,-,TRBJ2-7,CASSLDSNYEQYF,TGTGCCAGCAGCCTAGATTCGAACTACGAGCAGTACTTC
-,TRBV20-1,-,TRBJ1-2,CSASGAGGTMGGYTF,TGCAGTGCTAGCGGGGCGGGGGGAACTATGGGAGGCTACACCTTC
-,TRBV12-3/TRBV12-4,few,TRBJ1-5,CASDTVTNQPQHF,TGTGCCAGCGATACCGTCACGAATCAGCCCCAGCATTTT
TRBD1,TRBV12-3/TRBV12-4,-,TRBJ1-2,CASSWDRVISTDGYTF,TGTGCCAGCAGTTGGGACAGGGTCATTTCAACGGATGGCTACACCTTC
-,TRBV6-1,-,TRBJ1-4,CASSGQYGHMRKDEKLFF,TGTGCCAGCAGTGGGCAATATGGACACATGAGGAAAGATGAAAAACTGTTTTTT
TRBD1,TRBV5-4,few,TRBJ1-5,CASSEGALGNQPQHF,TGTGCCAGCAGCGAGGGGGCATTGGGCAATCAGCCCCAGCATTTT
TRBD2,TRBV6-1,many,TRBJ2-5,CASRSPGLAGEKETQYF,TGTGCCAGCAGGTCTCCGGGACTAGCGGGGGAGAAGGAGACCCAGTACTTC
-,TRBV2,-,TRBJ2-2,CASSEVVRKNTGELFF,TGTGCCAGCAGTGAAGTGGTCAGAAAGAACACCGGGGAGCTGTTTTTT
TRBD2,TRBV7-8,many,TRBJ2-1,CASSTRTSGPIEQFF,TGTGCCAGCAGCACCCGGACTAGCGGCCCAATTGAGCAGTTCTTC